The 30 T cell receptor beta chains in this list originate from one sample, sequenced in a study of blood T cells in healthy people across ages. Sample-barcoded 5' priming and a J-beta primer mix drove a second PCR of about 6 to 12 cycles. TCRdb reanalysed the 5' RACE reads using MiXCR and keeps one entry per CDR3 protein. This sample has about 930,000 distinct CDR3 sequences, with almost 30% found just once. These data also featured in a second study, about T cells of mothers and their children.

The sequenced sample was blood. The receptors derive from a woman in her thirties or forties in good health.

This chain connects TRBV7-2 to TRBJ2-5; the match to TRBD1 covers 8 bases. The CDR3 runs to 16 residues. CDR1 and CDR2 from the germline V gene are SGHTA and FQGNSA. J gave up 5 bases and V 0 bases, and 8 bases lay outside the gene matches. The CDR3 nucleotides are TGTGCCAGCAGCTTAGCGCACGGCAGGGGGCGCGAGACCCAGTACTTC. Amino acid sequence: CASSLAHGRGRETQYF.

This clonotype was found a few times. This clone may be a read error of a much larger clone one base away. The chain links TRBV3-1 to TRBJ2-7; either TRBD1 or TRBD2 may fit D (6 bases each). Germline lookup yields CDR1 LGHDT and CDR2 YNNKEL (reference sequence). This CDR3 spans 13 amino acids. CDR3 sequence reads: CASSRGAAYKQYF. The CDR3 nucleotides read TGTGCCAGCAGCCGGGGGGCCGCCTACAAGCAGTACTTC.

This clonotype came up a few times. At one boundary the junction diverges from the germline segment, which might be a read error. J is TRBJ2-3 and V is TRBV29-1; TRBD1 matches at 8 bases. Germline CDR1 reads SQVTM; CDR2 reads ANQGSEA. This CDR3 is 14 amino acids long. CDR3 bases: TGCAGCGCTACCAACATCCTAGGGACAGGTACGCAGTATTTT. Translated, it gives CSATNILGTGTQYF.

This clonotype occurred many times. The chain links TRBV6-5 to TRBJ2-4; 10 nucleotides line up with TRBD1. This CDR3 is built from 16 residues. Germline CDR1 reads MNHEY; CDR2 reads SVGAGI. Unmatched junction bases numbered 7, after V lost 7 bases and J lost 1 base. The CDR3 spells CASKRTGGIAKNIQYF. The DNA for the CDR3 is TGTGCCAGCAAAAGGACAGGGGGGATCGCCAAAAACATTCAGTACTTC.

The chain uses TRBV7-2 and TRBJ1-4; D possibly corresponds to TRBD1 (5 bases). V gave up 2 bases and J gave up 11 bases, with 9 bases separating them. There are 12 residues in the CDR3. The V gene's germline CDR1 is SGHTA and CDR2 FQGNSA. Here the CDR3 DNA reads TGTGCCAGCAGCTTACGGGGGAGGAAACTGTTTTTT. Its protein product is CASSLRGRKLFF.

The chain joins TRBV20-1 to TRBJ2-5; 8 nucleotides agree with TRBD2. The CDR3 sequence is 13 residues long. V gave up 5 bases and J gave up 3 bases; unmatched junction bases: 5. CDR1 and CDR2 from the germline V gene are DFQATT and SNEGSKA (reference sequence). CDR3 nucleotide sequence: TGCAGTGCTGCCGGGACTAGAGAAGAGACCCAGTACTTC. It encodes CSAAGTREETQYF.

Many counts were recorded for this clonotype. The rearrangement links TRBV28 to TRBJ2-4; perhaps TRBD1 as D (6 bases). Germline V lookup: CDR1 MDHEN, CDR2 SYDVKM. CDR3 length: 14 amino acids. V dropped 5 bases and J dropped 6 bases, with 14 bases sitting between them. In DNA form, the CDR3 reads TGTGCCAGCAGTCCAACAGGGAAGGGAAACATTCAGTACTTC. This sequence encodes CASSPTGKGNIQYF.

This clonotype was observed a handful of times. The CDR3 DNA sequence: TGTGCCAGCATCCAAACAGGGGTCTATGGCTACACCTTC. Translation: CASIQTGVYGYTF. This chain uses TRBV21-1 with TRBJ1-2; the D call in the table, TRBD1, was not verified against the DNA. TRBV21-1 is a pseudogene. The CDR3 consists of 13 residues.

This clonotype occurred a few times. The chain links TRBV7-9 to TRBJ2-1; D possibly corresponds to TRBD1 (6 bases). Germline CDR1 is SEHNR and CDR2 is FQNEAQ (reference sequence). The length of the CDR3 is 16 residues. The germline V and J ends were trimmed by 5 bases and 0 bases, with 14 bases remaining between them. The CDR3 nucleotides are TGTGCCAGCAGCGTATCACAGGGTCCCTCCTACAATGAGCAGTTCTTC. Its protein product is CASSVSQGPSYNEQFF.

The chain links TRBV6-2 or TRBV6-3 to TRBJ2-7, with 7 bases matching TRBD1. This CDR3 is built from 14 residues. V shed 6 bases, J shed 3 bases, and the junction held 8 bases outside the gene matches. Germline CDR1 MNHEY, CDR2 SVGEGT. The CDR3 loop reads CASSSDRTNYEQYF. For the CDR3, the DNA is TGTGCCAGCAGCTCGGACAGGACGAACTACGAGCAGTACTTC.

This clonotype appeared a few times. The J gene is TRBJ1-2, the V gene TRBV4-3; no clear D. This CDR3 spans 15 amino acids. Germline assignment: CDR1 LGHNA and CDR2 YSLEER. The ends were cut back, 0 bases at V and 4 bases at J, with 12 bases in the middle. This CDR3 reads CASSQDRGIFYGYTF. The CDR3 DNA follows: TGCGCCAGCAGCCAAGATCGCGGGATCTTCTATGGCTACACCTTC.

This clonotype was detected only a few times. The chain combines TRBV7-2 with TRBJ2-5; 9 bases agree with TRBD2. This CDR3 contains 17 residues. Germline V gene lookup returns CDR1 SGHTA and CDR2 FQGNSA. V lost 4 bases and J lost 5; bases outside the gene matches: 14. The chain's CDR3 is CASSSEFAGGPRETQYF. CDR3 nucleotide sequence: TGTGCCAGCAGCTCAGAGTTTGCGGGGGGGCCACGGGAGACCCAGTACTTC.

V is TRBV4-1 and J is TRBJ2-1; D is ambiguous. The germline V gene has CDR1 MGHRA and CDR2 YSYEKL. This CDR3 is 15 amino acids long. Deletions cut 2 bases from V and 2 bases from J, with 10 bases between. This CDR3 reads CASSQHHSAYNEQFF. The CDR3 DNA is TGCGCCAGCAGCCAACACCATAGTGCCTACAATGAGCAGTTCTTC.

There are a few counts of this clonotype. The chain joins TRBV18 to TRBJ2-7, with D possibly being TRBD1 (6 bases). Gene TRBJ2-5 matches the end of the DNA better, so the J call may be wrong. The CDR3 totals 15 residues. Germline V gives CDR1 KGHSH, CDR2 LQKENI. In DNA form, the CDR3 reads TGTGCCAGCTCACCACCAAACAGGGAGAGAGAGACCCAGTACTTC. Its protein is CASSPPNRERETQYF.

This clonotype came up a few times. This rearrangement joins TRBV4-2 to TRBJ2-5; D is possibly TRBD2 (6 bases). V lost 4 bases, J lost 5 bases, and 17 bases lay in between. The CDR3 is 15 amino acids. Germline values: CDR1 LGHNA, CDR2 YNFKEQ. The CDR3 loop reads CASSRLQTSEETQYF. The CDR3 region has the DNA TGTGCCAGCAGCCGCCTCCAGACTAGTGAGGAGACCCAGTACTTC.

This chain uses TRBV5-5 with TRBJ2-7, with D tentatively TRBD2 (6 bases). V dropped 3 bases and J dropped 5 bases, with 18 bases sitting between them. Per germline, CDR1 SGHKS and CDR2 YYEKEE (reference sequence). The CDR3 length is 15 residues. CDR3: CASSWGLAGSDEQYF. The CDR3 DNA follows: TGTGCCAGCAGCTGGGGCCTGGCGGGGTCCGACGAGCAGTACTTC.

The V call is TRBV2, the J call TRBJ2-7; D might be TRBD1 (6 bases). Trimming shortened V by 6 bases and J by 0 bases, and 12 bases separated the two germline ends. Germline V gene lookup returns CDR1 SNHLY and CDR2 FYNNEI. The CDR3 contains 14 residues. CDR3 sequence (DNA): TGTGCCAGCAGAACCCAGGGGAGCTCCTACGAGCAGTACTTC. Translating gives CASRTQGSSYEQYF.

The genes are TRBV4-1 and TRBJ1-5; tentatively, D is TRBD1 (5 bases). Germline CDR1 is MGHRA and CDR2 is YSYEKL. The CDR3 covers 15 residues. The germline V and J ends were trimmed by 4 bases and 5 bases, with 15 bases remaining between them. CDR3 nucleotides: TGCGCCAGCAGCCCTAGGCAGGGAAGGGATCAGCCCCAGCATTTT. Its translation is CASSPRQGRDQPQHF.

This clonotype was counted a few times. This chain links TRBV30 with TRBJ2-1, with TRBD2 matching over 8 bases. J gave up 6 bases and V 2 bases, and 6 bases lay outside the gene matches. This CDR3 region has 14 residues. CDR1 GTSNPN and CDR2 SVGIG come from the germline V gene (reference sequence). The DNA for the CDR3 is TGTGCCTGGAGTAAGGTAGCGGGGAGCAATGAGCAGTTCTTC. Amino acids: CAWSKVAGSNEQFF.

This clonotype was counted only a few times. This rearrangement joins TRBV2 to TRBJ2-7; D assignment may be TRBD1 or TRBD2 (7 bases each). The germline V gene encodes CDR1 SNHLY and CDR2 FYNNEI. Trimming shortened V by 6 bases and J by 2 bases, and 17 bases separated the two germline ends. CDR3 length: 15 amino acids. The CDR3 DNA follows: TGTGCCAGCAGGCAACGACAGGGAGGGACCTACGAGCAGTACTTC. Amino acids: CASRQRQGGTYEQYF.

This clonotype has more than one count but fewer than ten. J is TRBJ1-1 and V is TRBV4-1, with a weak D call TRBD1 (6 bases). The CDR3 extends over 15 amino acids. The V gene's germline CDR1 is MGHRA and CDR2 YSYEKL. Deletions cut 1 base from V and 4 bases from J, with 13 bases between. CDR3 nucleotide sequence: TGCGCCAGCAGCCAAGCCCCAGGGGACGCCACTGAAGCTTTCTTT. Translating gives CASSQAPGDATEAFF.

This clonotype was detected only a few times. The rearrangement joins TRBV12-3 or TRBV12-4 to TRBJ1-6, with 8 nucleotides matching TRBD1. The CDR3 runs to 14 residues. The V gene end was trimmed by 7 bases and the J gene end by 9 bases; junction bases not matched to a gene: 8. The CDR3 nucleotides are TGTGCCAGCAACCCCGGACAGGGTCGTTCACCCCTCCACTTT. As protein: CASNPGQGRSPLHF.

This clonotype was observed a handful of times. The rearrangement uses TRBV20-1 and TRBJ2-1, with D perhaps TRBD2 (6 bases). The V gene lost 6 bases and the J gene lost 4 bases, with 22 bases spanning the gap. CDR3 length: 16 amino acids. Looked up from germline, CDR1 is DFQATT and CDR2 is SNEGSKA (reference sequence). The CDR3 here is CSADGDEAGTYNEQFF. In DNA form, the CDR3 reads TGCAGTGCAGACGGAGACGAGGCCGGGACTTACAATGAGCAGTTCTTC.

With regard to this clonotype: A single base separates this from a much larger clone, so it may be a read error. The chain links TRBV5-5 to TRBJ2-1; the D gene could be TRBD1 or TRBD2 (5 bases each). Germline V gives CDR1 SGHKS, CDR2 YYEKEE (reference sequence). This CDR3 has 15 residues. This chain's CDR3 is CTSSYRQGAYNEQFF. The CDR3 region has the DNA TGTACCAGCAGCTACCGGCAGGGAGCTTACAATGAGCAGTTCTTC.

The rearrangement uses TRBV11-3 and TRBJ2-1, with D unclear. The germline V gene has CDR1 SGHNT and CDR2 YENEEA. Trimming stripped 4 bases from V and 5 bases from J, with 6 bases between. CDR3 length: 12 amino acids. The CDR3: CASSSSHNEQFF. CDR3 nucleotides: TGTGCCAGCAGCTCTTCTCACAATGAGCAGTTCTTC. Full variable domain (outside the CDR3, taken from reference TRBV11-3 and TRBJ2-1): EAGVVQSPRYKIIEKKQPVAFWCNPISGHNTLYWYLQNLGQGPELLIRYENEEAVDDSQLPKDRFSAERLKGVDSTLKIQPAELGDSAVYLCASSSSHNEQFFGPGTRLTVL.

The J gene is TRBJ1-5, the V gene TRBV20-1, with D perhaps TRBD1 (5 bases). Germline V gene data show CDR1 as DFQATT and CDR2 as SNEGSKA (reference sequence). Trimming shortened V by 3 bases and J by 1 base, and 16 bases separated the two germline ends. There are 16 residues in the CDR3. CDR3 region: CSASPGTLLSNQPQHF. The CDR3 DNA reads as TGCAGTGCTAGCCCCGGGACCCTCTTGAGCAATCAGCCCCAGCATTTT.

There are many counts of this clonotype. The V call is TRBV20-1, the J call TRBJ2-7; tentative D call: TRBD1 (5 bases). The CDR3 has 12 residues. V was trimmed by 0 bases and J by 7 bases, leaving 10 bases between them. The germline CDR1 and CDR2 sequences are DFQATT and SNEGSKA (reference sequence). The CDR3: CSARDQGWEQYF. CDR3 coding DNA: TGCAGTGCTAGAGATCAGGGTTGGGAGCAGTACTTC.

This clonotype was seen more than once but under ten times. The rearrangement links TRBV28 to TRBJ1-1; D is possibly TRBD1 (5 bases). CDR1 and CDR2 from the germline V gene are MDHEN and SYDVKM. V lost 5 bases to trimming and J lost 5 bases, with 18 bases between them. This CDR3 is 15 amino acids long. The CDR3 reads CASSPPREGRTEAFF. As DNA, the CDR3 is TGTGCCAGCAGTCCACCTCGGGAGGGGCGAACTGAAGCTTTCTTT.

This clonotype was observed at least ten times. In DNA form, the CDR3 reads TGCAGTGCTAGAGATAGGGACAGGTCCAAAAACATTCAGTACTTC. It encodes CSARDRDRSKNIQYF. The rearrangement joins TRBV20-1 to TRBJ2-4, with 8 bases that match TRBD1. In germline, CDR1 is DFQATT, CDR2 SNEGSKA (reference sequence). The V gene end was trimmed by 0 bases and the J gene end by 2 bases; junction bases not matched to a gene: 3. The CDR3 spans 15 residues.

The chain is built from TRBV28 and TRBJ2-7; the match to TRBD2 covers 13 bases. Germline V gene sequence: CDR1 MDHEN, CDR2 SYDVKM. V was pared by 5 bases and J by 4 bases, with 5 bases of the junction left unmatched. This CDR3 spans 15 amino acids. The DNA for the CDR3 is TGTGCCAGCAGTACGACTAGCGGGGGGACATACGAGCAGTACTTC. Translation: CASSTTSGGTYEQYF. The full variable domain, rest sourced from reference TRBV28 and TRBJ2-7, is DVKVTQSSRYLVKRTGEKVFLECVQDMDHENMFWYRQDPGLGLRLIYFSYDVKMKEKGDIPEGYSVSREKKERFSLILESASTNQTSMYLCASSTTSGGTYEQYFGPGTRLTVT.